This T cell receptor beta chain was captured in a study of blood T cell repertoires in COVID-19. Study as a whole: T cells, B-cell-depleted T cells, or PBMCs supplied cDNA or gDNA.

This clone was observed a few times. V lost 5 bases to trimming and J lost 9 bases; unmatched junction nucleotides: 15. The V gene's germline CDR1 is MNHEY and CDR2 SVGAGI. The CDR3 runs to 15 residues. TCRdb keeps only in-frame clones here, not all; method: immunoSEQ multiplex PCR. The repertoire has approximately 290,000 clones, approximately 86% of them found once; the top ten carry about 2%. Sequencing was carried out using peripheral blood. The receptor's source is a man between 18 and 35 years old with active or convalescent COVID-19. The rearrangement links TRBV6-5 to TRBJ1-2, with 7 bases that match TRBD1. The CDR3: CASSPAGTAQWSYTF. The CDR3 DNA reads TGTGCCAGCAGTCCCGCCGGGACAGCCCAATGGAGCTACACCTTC.